This entry concerns a single TCR beta chain. The authors ran the immunoSEQ assay, v3.0, at survey level. The table came from immunoSEQ multiplex PCR; TCRdb's copy has only in-frame clones and leaves some out. The data hold 24,000 or so clones, with around four fifths observed a single time. This entry belongs to a study of long-term antiretroviral therapy in people with HIV. The germline V gene encodes CDR1 MNHEY and CDR2 SVGAGI. CDR3 length: 14 residues. V dropped 6 bases and J dropped 3; count of bases not matched to a gene: 7. The source was unsorted PBMCs, collected 3 years after starting antiretroviral therapy. This sequence was found in a man younger than 35 with HIV. The rearrangement joins TRBV6-5 to TRBJ1-2; 7 nucleotides align to TRBD1. DNA of the CDR3: TGTGCCAGCAGACAGGGGACCGTCTACTATGGCTACACCTTC. Translating it yields CASRQGTVYYGYTF.